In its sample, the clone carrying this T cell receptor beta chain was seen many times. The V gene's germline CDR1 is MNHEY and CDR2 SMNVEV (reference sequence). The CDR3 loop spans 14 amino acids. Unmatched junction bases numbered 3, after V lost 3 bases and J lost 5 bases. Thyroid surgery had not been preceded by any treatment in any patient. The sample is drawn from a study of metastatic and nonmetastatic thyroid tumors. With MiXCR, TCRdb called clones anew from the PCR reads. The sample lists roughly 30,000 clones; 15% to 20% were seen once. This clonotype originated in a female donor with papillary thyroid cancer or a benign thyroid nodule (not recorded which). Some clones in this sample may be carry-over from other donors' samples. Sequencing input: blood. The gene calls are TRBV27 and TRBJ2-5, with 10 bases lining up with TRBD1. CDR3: CASSFDRGLETQYF. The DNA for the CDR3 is TGTGCCAGCAGTTTCGACAGGGGGCTCGAGACCCAGTACTTC.